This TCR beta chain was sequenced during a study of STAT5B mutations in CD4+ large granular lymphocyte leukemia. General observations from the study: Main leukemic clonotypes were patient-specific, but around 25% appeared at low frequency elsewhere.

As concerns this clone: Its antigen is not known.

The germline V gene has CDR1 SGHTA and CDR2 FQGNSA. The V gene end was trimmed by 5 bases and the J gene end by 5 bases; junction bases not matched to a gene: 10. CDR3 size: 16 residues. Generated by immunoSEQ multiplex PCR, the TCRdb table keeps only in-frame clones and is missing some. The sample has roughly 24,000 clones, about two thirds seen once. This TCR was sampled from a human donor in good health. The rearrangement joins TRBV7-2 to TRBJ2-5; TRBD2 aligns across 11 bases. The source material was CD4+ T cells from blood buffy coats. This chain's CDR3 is CASSPRLAGGFETQYF. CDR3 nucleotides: TGTGCCAGCAGCCCCCGGCTAGCGGGGGGTTTTGAGACCCAGTACTTC.